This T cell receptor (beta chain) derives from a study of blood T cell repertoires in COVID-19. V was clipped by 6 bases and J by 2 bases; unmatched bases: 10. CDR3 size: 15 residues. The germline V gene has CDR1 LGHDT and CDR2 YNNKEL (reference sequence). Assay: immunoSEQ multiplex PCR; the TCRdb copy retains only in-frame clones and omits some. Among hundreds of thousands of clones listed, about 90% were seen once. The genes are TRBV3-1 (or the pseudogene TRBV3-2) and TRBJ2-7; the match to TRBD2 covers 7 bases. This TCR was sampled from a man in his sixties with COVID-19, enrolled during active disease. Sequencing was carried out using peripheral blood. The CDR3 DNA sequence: TGTGCCAGCAGTCCAGACCGCGGGGGTACCTACGAGCAGTACTTC. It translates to CASSPDRGGTYEQYF.